A selection of T cell receptor beta chains follows, all from one sample in a study of cytomegalovirus exposure and HLA in healthy donors. The repertoire was sequenced with immunoSEQ multiplex PCR; TCRdb's copy has only in-frame clones and lacks some. Of about 120,000 clones listed, 76% are singletons. What was sequenced was PBMCs. These receptors were obtained from a woman aged 40 to 50 in good health and CMV-seropositive. Both conserved end residues are part of each CDR3. D genes are given only for firm matches. Clone size is not always given. Where it is, it says once, few, many or a class for expanded clones.

cdr3_aa cdr3_nt v_call clone_size j_call d_call
CAWRGTLLAPAYTF TGTGCCTGGCGGGGAACACTTTTAGCCCCCGCCTACACCTTC TRBV30 . TRBJ1-2 .
CASSAGYRVRTEAFF TGTGCCAGCAGCGCGGGGTACAGGGTGAGGACTGAAGCTTTCTTT TRBV9 . TRBJ1-1 .
CASSQAGRGEKLFF TGCGCCAGCAGCCAAGCAGGGAGGGGTGAAAAACTGTTTTTT TRBV4-1 once TRBJ1-4 .
CASSFFGGANEQYF TGTGCCAGCAGCTTCTTCGGGGGAGCGAACGAGCAGTACTTC TRBV7-9 . TRBJ2-7 .
CASSPQGWLEGYTF TGTGCCAGCTCACCTCAGGGCTGGCTAGAAGGCTACACCTTC TRBV18 . TRBJ1-2 .
CASSYRQGLTNTGELFF TGTGCCAGCAGCTACCGACAGGGGCTAACGAACACCGGGGAGCTGTTTTTT TRBV5-4 . TRBJ2-2 TRBD1
CASSVQGYGYTF TGTGCCAGCAGCGTACAGGGCTATGGCTACACCTTC TRBV2 . TRBJ1-2 .
CASSRLELNTEAFF TGTGCCAGCTCACGACTAGAATTGAACACTGAAGCTTTCTTT TRBV18 . TRBJ1-1 .
CASSLVPGGKETQYF TGCGCCAGCAGCTTGGTTCCGGGCGGGAAAGAGACCCAGTACTTC TRBV5-1 . TRBJ2-5 .
CASSPPRDRESPLHF TGTGCCAGCAGTCCCCCTCGGGACAGGGAATCACCCCTCCACTTT TRBV28 . TRBJ1-6 TRBD1
CAISESGEGKLFF TGTGCCATCAGTGAGTCCGGGGAGGGAAAGCTGTTTTTT TRBV10-3 . TRBJ2-2 TRBD2
CSVRSGTASEAFF TGCAGCGTACGTTCCGGGACAGCCTCTGAAGCTTTCTTT TRBV29-1 . TRBJ1-1 TRBD1
CASEGTNNEKLFF TGTGCCAGCGAAGGGACAAATAATGAAAAACTGTTTTTT TRBV6-1 . TRBJ1-4 .
CSVRTGTNTEAFF TGCAGCGTTCGGACAGGTACCAACACTGAAGCTTTCTTT TRBV29-1 . TRBJ1-1 TRBD1
CASSPDRVNSPLHF TGCGCCAGCAGTCCGGACAGAGTCAATTCACCCCTCCACTTT TRBV5-1 few TRBJ1-6 .
CASSPSQASTGELFF TGTGCCAGCTCACCATCGCAGGCGAGCACCGGGGAGCTGTTTTTT TRBV18 . TRBJ2-2 .
CASSPPTGISYEQYF TGTGCCAGCTCACCTCCGACAGGGATCTCCTACGAGCAGTACTTC TRBV18 . TRBJ2-7 TRBD1
CASTPEGARGHGYTF TGTGCCAGCACTCCGGAGGGGGCCAGGGGGCATGGCTACACCTTC TRBV6-5 . TRBJ1-2 TRBD1
CASNPQRGSVGGYTF TGTGCCAGCAACCCTCAAAGGGGAAGTGTAGGTGGCTACACCTTC TRBV9 . TRBJ1-2 .
CASSLGQGTETQYF TGTGCCAGCAGCCTGGGACAGGGGACAGAGACCCAGTACTTC TRBV7-9 . TRBJ2-5 TRBD1
CAWGAGAGIQYF TGTGCCTGGGGGGCAGGGGCGGGCATTCAGTACTTC TRBV30 . TRBJ2-4 .
CAWSIDPRQPQHF TGTGCCTGGAGTATTGACCCGAGACAACCCCAGCATTTT TRBV30 . TRBJ1-5 .
CASSWTQETQYF TGTGCCAGCAGTTGGACACAAGAGACCCAGTACTTC TRBV4-2 few TRBJ2-5 .
CASSLVTGGEETQYF TGTGCCAGCAGCTTGGTGACAGGGGGCGAAGAGACCCAGTACTTC TRBV7-2 . TRBJ2-5 TRBD1
CASSKSGTGVHEQYF TGTGCCAGCAGCAAGTCCGGGACAGGTGTACACGAGCAGTACTTC TRBV7-6 . TRBJ2-7 TRBD1
CASSQLDRNTEAFF TGTGCCAGCAGCCAGTTGGACAGGAACACTGAAGCTTTCTTT TRBV4-2 . TRBJ1-1 .
CASSAGESRRLFF TGTGCCAGCAGCGCGGGAGAGAGTCGGAGGCTGTTTTTT TRBV9 . TRBJ1-4 .
CAWSVAAKETQYF TGTGCCTGGAGTGTAGCGGCTAAAGAGACCCAGTACTTC TRBV30 . TRBJ2-5 .
CATRKGLGETQYF TGTGCCACCCGAAAGGGACTAGGAGAGACCCAGTACTTC TRBV2 . TRBJ2-5 TRBD2
CASSPPGQGVKQPQHF TGTGCCAGTAGTCCCCCTGGGCAGGGGGTGAAACAGCCCCAGCATTTT TRBV19 . TRBJ1-5 TRBD1
CASTPPGSGTYEQYF TGCGCCAGCACCCCCCCGGGTAGCGGAACCTACGAGCAGTACTTC TRBV5-1 . TRBJ2-7 .
CAIGGSSTNEKLFF TGTGCCATCGGGGGCTCATCAACTAATGAAAAACTGTTTTTT TRBV10-3 . TRBJ1-4 .
CASSFYGTDTQYF TGTGCCAGCAGCTTTTACGGGACAGATACGCAGTATTTT TRBV7-2 . TRBJ2-3 .
CAIPGTGNEKLFF TGTGCCATCCCCGGGACAGGGAATGAAAAACTGTTTTTT TRBV28 . TRBJ1-4 TRBD1
CASSLGLTGLTEAFF TGCGCCAGCAGCTTGGGCCTTACAGGGTTGACTGAAGCTTTCTTT TRBV5-1 . TRBJ1-1 .
CASSLSGTGNRNEQFF TGCGCCAGCAGCTTGTCCGGGACAGGGAATCGGAATGAGCAGTTCTTC TRBV5-1 . TRBJ2-1 TRBD1
CASRDGPYEQYF TGCGCCAGCAGAGATGGCCCCTACGAGCAGTACTTC TRBV5-1 . TRBJ2-7 .
CASSEEGLANTGELFF TGTGCCAGCAGTGAAGAGGGACTGGCGAACACCGGGGAGCTGTTTTTT TRBV2 few TRBJ2-2 .
CASSQGSAYFSYNEQFF TGCGCCAGCAGCCAAGGGAGCGCGTATTTCTCCTACAATGAGCAGTTCTTC TRBV4-1 . TRBJ2-1 .
CASRRQGGRTGELFF TGTGCCAGTAGACGTCAGGGAGGACGCACCGGGGAGCTGTTTTTT TRBV19 . TRBJ2-2 .
CASIRGRGNTEAFF TGTGCCAGCATTAGGGGGAGAGGGAACACTGAAGCTTTCTTT TRBV11-3 . TRBJ1-1 .
CASRTLVGRSGNTIYF TGTGCCAGCAGAACCCTCGTGGGGAGGTCTGGAAACACCATATATTTT TRBV2 . TRBJ1-3 .
CASRHRDYNSPLHF TGTGCCAGCAGACACAGGGACTATAATTCACCCCTCCACTTT TRBV6-5 . TRBJ1-6 .
CASSLDRMNGYGYTF TGCGCCAGCAGCTTGGACAGGATGAACGGCTATGGCTACACCTTC TRBV5-1 . TRBJ1-2 .
CASLREENTEAFF TGTGCCAGCCTCCGGGAGGAGAACACTGAAGCTTTCTTT TRBV2 . TRBJ1-1 .
CASSLDPGLNTEAFF TGTGCCAGCAGCTTAGATCCGGGATTGAACACTGAAGCTTTCTTT TRBV7-2 . TRBJ1-1 .
CASTTWGGGSNQPQHF TGTGCCAGCACCACATGGGGCGGGGGGAGCAATCAGCCCCAGCATTTT TRBV7-9 few TRBJ1-5 .
CASSQRTVPYEQYF TGCGCCAGCAGCCAAAGGACAGTTCCCTACGAGCAGTACTTC TRBV5-1 . TRBJ2-7 .
CASSLRGGQGGSPLHF TGTGCCAGTAGCCTACGAGGGGGACAGGGGGGTTCACCCCTCCACTTT TRBV19 once TRBJ1-6 TRBD1
CAISDLQGVNQPQHF TGTGCCATCAGTGACTTACAGGGGGTGAATCAGCCCCAGCATTTT TRBV10-3 once TRBJ1-5 TRBD1
CASSSPSTSFQEQYF TGTGCCAGCAGCTCTCCCTCGACTAGTTTTCAAGAGCAGTACTTC TRBV5-6 . TRBJ2-7 .
CASSISGGTDTQYF TGTGCCAGCAGCATTAGCGGGGGAACAGATACGCAGTATTTT TRBV7-9 . TRBJ2-3 TRBD2
CASSLGVTGLRYGYTF TGCGCCAGCAGCTTGGGGGTGACGGGGTTGAGGTATGGCTACACCTTC TRBV5-1 . TRBJ1-2 .
CASSIGGRNTEAFF TGTGCCAGCAGCATAGGAGGAAGGAACACTGAAGCTTTCTTT TRBV11-3 . TRBJ1-1 .
CAWSVQADYGYTF TGTGCCTGGAGTGTCCAGGCAGACTATGGCTACACCTTC TRBV30 few TRBJ1-2 .